This T cell receptor (beta chain) derives from a study of tumor-infiltrating lymphocytes in oesophageal squamous cell carcinoma (dated by TCRdb to between 2015 and 2016). On this clonotype: The antigen this receptor binds is unknown. No base quality information exists; no much larger clone differs at one position.

The CDR3 sequence holds 20 residues, the cysteine and phenylalanine included. The read is trimmed to its CDR3 DNA, 60 bases read in frame from base 1. Ends trimmed: V by 4 bases, J by 0 bases; bases unmatched to a gene: 20. CDR1 and CDR2, per the germline V gene, are SGHRS and YFSETQ. Library prep was done by PCR. The instrument given in TCRdb is Illumina HiSeq 2000. The public reads were quality trimmed at Q25 with fastp and then assembled into clones with MiXCR by TCRdb, keeping productive beta chains. Each CDR3 protein gets just one entry, which takes the most common genes and DNA from the rows behind it. Present in this sample are under 9,500 distinct CDR3 sequences, around two thirds of which were seen just once. Approximately 40% of the sample goes to the ten largest clones.

This sequence originates from a female donor with esophageal squamous cell carcinoma. Input material: esophageal tumor tissue. The chain couples TRBV5-1 to TRBJ2-5, and 8 bases in between align with TRBD1. The CDR3: CASSTHFSGTGKINQETQYF. The DNA sequence reads TGCGCCAGCAGCACCCATTTTTCCGGGACAGGAAAGATTAACCAAGAGACCCAGTACTTC.